The 31 T cell receptor beta chains given below trace back to one sample, sequenced in a study of Tregs in tolerant kidney transplant recipients. Data came from immunoSEQ multiplex PCR; TCRdb stores just in-frame clones and leaves some out. Counted here are under 50,000 clones, about 89% occurring once; the ten biggest clones make up around 0.67%. The sequencing input was Tregs from blood. These receptors originate from a human donor in good health.

The chain joins TRBV6-1 to TRBJ2-5; D uncertain. CDR3 size: 14 residues. Trimming took 5 bases from V and 0 from J, leaving 10 bases between them. Looked up from germline, CDR1 is MNHNS and CDR2 is SASEGT. The CDR3 is CASSPTLYQETQYF. DNA of the CDR3: TGTGCCAGCAGTCCGACGCTGTACCAAGAGACCCAGTACTTC.

This clone was seen just once. This chain uses TRBV19 with TRBJ2-2; D possibly matches TRBD1 or TRBD2 (6 bases each). The germline CDR1 and CDR2 sequences are LNHDA and SQIVND (reference sequence). This CDR3 has 14 residues. The V end lost 8 bases, the J end lost 4 bases, and 14 bases lay between the germline ends. The CDR3 region has the DNA TGTGCCAGTTCGGGGGCCGCCGCCACCGGGGAGCTGTTTTTT. It yields the protein CASSGAAATGELFF. Based on the CDR3 plus reference TRBV19 and TRBJ2-2, the full variable domain is DGGITQSPKYLFRKEGQNVTLSCEQNLNHDAMYWYRQDPGQGLRLIYYSQIVNDFQKGDIAEGYSVSREKKESFPLTVTSAQKNPTAFYLCASSGAAATGELFFGEGSRLTVL.

This clone was counted a few times. This chain links TRBV5-1 with TRBJ1-3; D unclear. Trimming removed 0 bases at V and 0 bases at J, with 7 bases between. The CDR3 extends over 15 amino acids. The germline V gene has CDR1 SGHRS and CDR2 YFSETQ. For the CDR3, the DNA is TGCGCCAGCAGCTTGGCCGACACCTCTGGAAACACCATATATTTT. Its translation: CASSLADTSGNTIYF.

The CDR3 loop reads CASSVAGAQHTGELFF. Written as DNA, the CDR3 is TGTGCCAGCAGCGTAGCAGGGGCACAGCACACCGGGGAGCTGTTTTTT. The chain links TRBV9 to TRBJ2-2; D might be TRBD1 (6 bases). V dropped 0 bases and J dropped 3 bases, with 12 bases sitting between them. The germline CDR1 and CDR2 sequences are SGDLS and YYNGEE. There are 16 residues in the CDR3.

The V call is TRBV5-1, the J call TRBJ2-5; TRBD1 matches 8 bases. This CDR3 comprises 16 residues. CDR1 is SGHRS and CDR2 is YFSETQ in the germline V gene. Germline trimming cut 3 bases from V and 4 bases from J; bases unmatched to any gene: 11. CDR3 residues: CASSSMPQGGSETQYF. CDR3 nucleotide sequence: TGCGCCAGCAGCTCAATGCCACAGGGGGGTTCAGAGACCCAGTACTTC.

The chain employs TRBV5-4 and TRBJ2-1; TRBD2 might be the D (7 bases). Germline CDR1 is SGHNT and CDR2 is YYREEE (reference sequence). The length of the CDR3 is 17 residues. V lost 4 bases, J lost 3 bases, and 20 bases lay in between. The CDR3 reads CASSRGGTTPDYNEQFF. The CDR3 bases are TGTGCCAGCAGCAGGGGGGGGACGACTCCAGACTACAATGAGCAGTTCTTC. Variable domain in full (rest from reference TRBV5-4 and TRBJ2-1): ETGVTQSPTHLIKTRGQQVTLRCSSQSGHNTVSWYQQALGQGPQFIFQYYREEENGRGNFPPRFSGLQFPNYSSELNVNALELDDSALYLCASSRGGTTPDYNEQFFGPGTRLTVL.

The rearrangement joins TRBV11-3 to TRBJ1-5, with D uncertain. Germline CDR1 is SGHNT and CDR2 is YENEEA. V was cut by 3 bases and J by 7 bases, with 16 bases left in between. The CDR3 runs to 15 residues. As DNA, the CDR3 is TGTGCCAGCAGCTTCCCCCCTCGACGAGCACAGCCCCAGCATTTT. Translating it yields CASSFPPRRAQPQHF.

The rearrangement links TRBV5-1 to TRBJ2-3; TRBD2 matches at 7 bases. The CDR3 runs to 14 residues. CDR1 and CDR2 (germline): SGHRS, YFSETQ. After removal of 7 bases from V and 0 bases from J, the junction contained 5 bases not matched to a gene. The CDR3 here is CASGRELSTDTQYF. The CDR3 DNA reads as TGCGCCAGCGGGAGGGAACTGAGCACAGATACGCAGTATTTT.

This rearrangement joins TRBV7-9 to TRBJ1-4; D ambiguous. Trimming took 1 base from V and 8 from J, leaving 14 bases between them. Germline CDR1 reads SEHNR; CDR2 reads FQNEAQ (reference sequence). This CDR3 contains 15 residues. CDR3 amino acids: CASSLGVREREKLFF. In DNA form, the CDR3 reads TGTGCCAGCAGCTTAGGGGTCCGGGAGAGAGAAAAACTGTTTTTT.

This clone was found once. The chain has TRBV5-1 and TRBJ2-7; TRBD2 aligns across 11 bases. CDR3 length: 16 amino acids. V dropped 4 bases and J dropped 4; count of bases not matched to a gene: 10. From germline, CDR1 is SGHRS and CDR2 YFSETQ. The CDR3 is CASSTPLAGGSYEQYF. In nucleotides, the CDR3 is TGCGCCAGCAGCACCCCGCTAGCGGGAGGATCTTACGAGCAGTACTTC. Together with reference TRBV5-1 and TRBJ2-7, the CDR3 gives the full variable domain: KAGVTQTPRYLIKTRGQQVTLSCSPISGHRSVSWYQQTPGQGLQFLFEYFSETQRNKGNFPGRFSGRQFSNSRSEMNVSTLELGDSALYLCASSTPLAGGSYEQYFGPGTRLTVT.

The chain uses TRBV9 and TRBJ2-1; 7 bases match TRBD2. Germline loops: CDR1 SGDLS, CDR2 YYNGEE. With 4 bases clipped from V and 10 bases from J, the junction kept 14 bases outside the gene matches. The CDR3 extends over 15 amino acids. CDR3 sequence (DNA): TGTGCCAGCAGCCCCGGGACTACCTTCCGTCAAGAGCAGTTCTTC. Protein product: CASSPGTTFRQEQFF.

V gene TRBV11-2 combines with J gene TRBJ2-3, with 8 positions matching TRBD2. The CDR3 sequence is 14 residues long. CDR1 is SGHAT, CDR2 FQNNGV, per germline. V lost 5 bases, J lost 3 bases, and 4 bases stayed unmatched. CDR3 in DNA: TGTGCCAGCAGCCGTAGCGGGGCGACAGATACGCAGTATTTT. Its protein is CASSRSGATDTQYF. Complete variable domain (other parts from reference TRBV11-2 and TRBJ2-3): EAGVAQSPRYKIIEKRQSVAFWCNPISGHATLYWYQQILGQGPKLLIQFQNNGVVDDSQLPKDRFSAERLKGVDSTLKIQPAKLEDSAVYLCASSRSGATDTQYFGPGTRLTVL.

The chain couples TRBV7-2 to TRBJ2-7, with 10 bases lining up with TRBD2. V trimming: 5 bases; J trimming: 6 bases; junction bases outside the gene matches: 16. The CDR3 is made up of 17 amino acids. The germline CDR1 and CDR2 sequences are SGHTA and FQGNSA. The CDR3 region is CASSPYLLAGDLREQYF. The CDR3 DNA reads as TGTGCCAGCAGCCCGTACCTTCTAGCGGGAGATCTCCGCGAGCAGTACTTC.

The rearrangement uses TRBV6-5 and TRBJ2-7; maybe TRBD2 (6 bases). CDR1 and CDR2 from the germline V gene are MNHEY and SVGAGI. The CDR3 covers 11 residues. Trimming took 8 bases from V and 6 from J, leaving 11 bases between them. CDR3: CASHGGVEQYF. CDR3 DNA: TGTGCCAGCCATGGCGGGGTCGAGCAGTACTTC.

The V and J genes are TRBV4-1 and TRBJ2-1, with TRBD2 matching over 7 bases. CDR1 and CDR2 (germline): MGHRA, YSYEKL. The V segment lost 8 bases and the J segment 0 bases; nucleotides outside the gene matches: 7. The length of the CDR3 is 15 residues. The CDR3 spells CASATSGASYNEQFF. The DNA of the CDR3 is TGCGCCAGCGCCACCAGCGGGGCCTCCTACAATGAGCAGTTCTTC.

With regard to this clone: Compared with germline, one end of the junction differs, possibly owing to a read error. The sample holds other DNA sequences that translate to the same CDR3. This rearrangement joins TRBV7-9 to TRBJ1-1, with TRBD1 identical over 7 bases. The CDR3 is 17 amino acids. Germline V lookup: CDR1 SEHNR, CDR2 FQNEAQ (reference sequence). The CDR3 DNA follows: TGTGCCAGCAGCCGCAGGGGGAAGGGGCCCATGAACACCGAAGCTTTCTTT. This gives the protein CASSRRGKGPMNTEAFF.

On this clone: This CDR3 fails to terminate in the conserved phenylalanine or tryptophan, so it likely reflects a read error. The chain carries TRBV6-6 and TRBJ1-2; possibly TRBD1 for D (6 bases). The germline V and J ends were trimmed by 2 bases and 5 bases, with 15 bases remaining between them. CDR3 size: 15 residues. Germline values: CDR1 MNHNY, CDR2 SVGAGI (reference sequence). The CDR3 bases are TGTGCCAGCAGTTACAGTCAGGGGAGGGTGTATGGCTACACCCTC. This translates into CASSYSQGRVYGYTL.

The rearrangement uses TRBV19 and TRBJ2-5, with D possibly TRBD1 on 5 matching bases. The CDR3 contains 16 residues. Trimming shortened V by 6 bases and J by 2 bases, and 19 bases separated the two germline ends. Germline CDR1 is LNHDA and CDR2 is SQIVND (reference sequence). The CDR3 region has the DNA TGTGCCAGTAGCGGCCTCAGGGTTGAATCTCAAGAGACCCAGTACTTC. Translating it yields CASSGLRVESQETQYF.

The rearrangement joins TRBV19 to TRBJ1-1; the D is unclear. The V end was cut by 7 bases, the J end by 0 bases, with 12 bases between. Per the germline V gene, CDR1 is LNHDA and CDR2 is SQIVND (reference sequence). The CDR3 is 14 amino acids. CDR3 sequence (DNA): TGTGCCAGTACCCCGGGATCCATGAACACTGAAGCTTTCTTT. Protein product: CASTPGSMNTEAFF.

The chain couples TRBV18 to TRBJ2-7; the match to TRBD1 covers 9 bases. The CDR3 consists of 14 residues. With 4 bases clipped from V and 3 bases from J, the junction kept 4 bases outside the gene matches. Germline V gene sequence: CDR1 KGHSH, CDR2 LQKENI. The CDR3 sequence: CASSLGQGSYEQYF. In DNA, the CDR3 is TGTGCCAGCTCACTGGGACAGGGCAGCTACGAGCAGTACTTC. The whole variable domain, remainder taken from reference TRBV18 and TRBJ2-7, is NAGVMQNPRHLVRRRGQEARLRCSPMKGHSHVYWYRQLPEEGLKFMVYLQKENIIDESGMPKERFSAEFPKEGPSILRIQQVVRGDSAAYFCASSLGQGSYEQYFGPGTRLTVT.

The chain joins TRBV6-5 to TRBJ1-5, with D possibly TRBD1 on 6 matching bases. V lost 8 bases and J 5 bases, leaving 13 bases between the germline ends. The CDR3 has 13 amino acids. Germline V gene lookup returns CDR1 MNHEY and CDR2 SVGAGI. The CDR3: CASGLGTYQPQHF. The DNA for the CDR3 is TGTGCCAGCGGCCTTGGGACATATCAGCCCCAGCATTTT.

The genes are TRBV4-2 and TRBJ2-5; 13 nucleotides match TRBD2. The J call is uncertain, as TRBJ2-7 better fits the DNA end. Germline lookup yields CDR1 LGHNA and CDR2 YNFKEQ. The CDR3 covers 18 residues. The CDR3 sequence: CASSQGTSGGGLSYEQYF. The CDR3 region has the DNA TGTGCCAGCAGCCAAGGGACTAGCGGGGGTGGCCTCTCCTACGAGCAGTACTTC.

In DNA, the CDR3 is TGTGCCAGCAGCTGGGGACAGACAGATAATTCACCCCTCCACTTT. This sequence encodes CASSWGQTDNSPLHF. The J gene is TRBJ1-6, the V gene TRBV11-2; 7 bases are a match to TRBD1. From germline, CDR1 is SGHAT and CDR2 FQNNGV. The V gene end was trimmed by 4 bases and the J gene end by 5 bases; junction bases not matched to a gene: 5. CDR3 length equals 15 residues.

The chain recombines TRBV10-1 with TRBJ2-3; D is possibly TRBD1 or TRBD2 (5 bases each). Looked up from germline, CDR1 is WNHNN and CDR2 is SYGVQD (reference sequence). The length of the CDR3 is 15 residues. Trimming pared 0 bases from V and 8 bases from J, leaving 15 bases between. The CDR3 is CASSESPAVQGTQYF. CDR3 nucleotides: TGCGCCAGCAGTGAGTCGCCAGCGGTCCAGGGTACGCAGTATTTT.

The rearrangement uses TRBV9 and TRBJ2-1; 12 bases match TRBD1. The CDR3 spans 17 residues. Germline CDR1 reads SGDLS; CDR2 reads YYNGEE. With 3 bases clipped from V and 6 bases from J, the junction kept 10 bases outside the gene matches. The CDR3 protein is CASSAHAGQGASNEQFF. The CDR3 coding sequence is TGTGCCAGCAGCGCCCATGCGGGACAGGGGGCAAGCAATGAGCAGTTCTTC.

The gene calls are TRBV30 and TRBJ1-6; 9 bases fit TRBD1. The CDR3 has 15 amino acids. With 2 bases clipped from V and 9 bases from J, the junction kept 8 bases outside the gene matches. Germline-derived CDR1 and CDR2 are GTSNPN and SVGIG (reference sequence). CDR3 in DNA: TGTGCCTGGAGTAGAGACAGGGGGACTGGTTCACCCCTCCACTTT. It yields the protein CAWSRDRGTGSPLHF.

This chain connects TRBV5-1 to TRBJ2-1; TRBD2 matches at 10 bases. Trimming removed 5 bases from V and 12 bases from J; junction bases left unmatched: 14. The germline CDR1 and CDR2 sequences are SGHRS and YFSETQ. The CDR3 has 15 amino acids. CDR3 nucleotides: TGCGCCAGCAGGTTGAGGACTAGCGGCCCGGATCGGCAGTTCTTC. Amino acid sequence: CASRLRTSGPDRQFF.

The CDR3: CATSRDRLGNSYEQYF. For the CDR3, the DNA is TGTGCCACCAGCAGGGACAGATTGGGGAACTCCTACGAGCAGTACTTC. J is TRBJ2-7 and V is TRBV15, with TRBD1 as a possible D gene (6 bases). Trimming took off 3 bases at V and 0 bases at J, with 15 bases between the two ends. CDR1 and CDR2 (germline): LNHNV, YYDKDF (reference sequence). The CDR3 covers 16 residues.

Note on this clone: The same CDR3 also results from other DNA sequences found in this sample. The genes are TRBV5-1 and TRBJ2-5; D perhaps matches TRBD2 (6 bases). Trimming pared 0 bases from V and 5 bases from J, leaving 11 bases between. From germline, CDR1 is SGHRS and CDR2 YFSETQ. The CDR3 runs 14 residues. The CDR3: CASSLGQGGETQYF. CDR3 nucleotide sequence: TGCGCCAGCAGCTTGGGGCAGGGAGGCGAGACCCAGTACTTC.

The V gene is TRBV4-1, the J gene TRBJ2-5; D is uncertain. Germline V lookup: CDR1 MGHRA, CDR2 YSYEKL. The CDR3 spans 14 residues. The V and J ends lost 0 bases and 0 bases respectively, with 5 bases between them. CDR3 bases: TGCGCCAGCAGCCAAGACCCTAACCAAGAGACCCAGTACTTC. This sequence encodes CASSQDPNQETQYF.

The chain recombines TRBV10-3 with TRBJ2-1, with D possibly TRBD2 on 5 matching bases. CDR1 and CDR2 (germline): ENHRY, SYGVKD. There are 15 residues in the CDR3. Trimming cost V 8 bases and J 3 bases, with 17 bases left between them. The CDR3 DNA is TGTGCCATCTCACAACAAAGCGGATTCTACAATGAGCAGTTCTTC. Protein sequence: CAISQQSGFYNEQFF.